This TCR beta chain comes out of a study of cytotoxic CD8 clonotypes in ibrutinib-treated CLL. About the research overall: Patients attained some 25 partial and 2 complete responses; at median 68 months, about 15 remained remitted while around twelve progressed. Study-wide points: An increase in clonality occurred at ibrutinib response, followed by a return toward baseline at progression. Public clonotypes were seen rarely and were contracted or stable on treatment. Sampling of sustained-remission and progressing patients occurred at differing times.

Profiled with immunoSEQ multiplex PCR; TCRdb holds only in-frame clones, not every one. Of hundreds of thousands of clones listed, 79% are singletons. This clone was recorded only once. Its antigen is currently unknown. The specimen was PBMCs, collected after 12 months of ibrutinib treatment. The receptor was isolated from a human donor with chronic lymphocytic leukemia.

DNA for the CDR3: TGCGCCAGCAGCCAAGAAACAGGGATTTCGCCCCAGCATTTT. This encodes CASSQETGISPQHF. This sequence joins TRBV4-1 and TRBJ1-5, with a weak D call TRBD1 (6 bases). From germline, CDR1 is MGHRA and CDR2 YSYEKL. The CDR3 loop spans 14 amino acids. The V gene lost 0 bases and the J gene lost 9 bases, with 12 bases spanning the gap.